This T cell receptor beta chain was retrieved from a study of neurological immune-mediated disorders. Study-level points and caveats: It was HTLV-1-associated myelopathy that showed the most TCR clonal expansion, while multiple sclerosis showed the least, falling below healthy controls.

A single run covered 15-18 subjects with over 200 million TCR-beta sequences. TCRdb ran MiXCR on the 5' RACE reads and lists one entry per CDR3 protein. The sample contains tens of thousands of distinct CDR3 sequences, less than 15% of which appear only once. This CDR3 has 19 amino acids. V shed 1 base, J shed 1 base, and the junction held 13 bases outside the gene matches. Germline values: CDR1 LNHNV, CDR2 YYDKDF (reference sequence). Ten or more counts support this clonotype. Its specificity is not known. The chain couples TRBV15 to TRBJ2-1; TRBD1 matches 7 bases. Sequences were obtained from PBMCs. This TCR came from a woman between 50 and 59 years old with HTLV-1-associated myelopathy (HAM/TSP). The CDR3 spells CATSRGRDSATFSYNEQFF. CDR3 nucleotide sequence: TGTGCCACCAGCAGAGGACGGGACAGCGCGACGTTTTCCTACAATGAGCAGTTCTTC.